The present T cell receptor beta chain was sequenced within a study of shared clonotypes between healthy human individuals. Study-level findings and limits: Memory subsets had estimated richness that was generally smaller than that of naive subsets.

The ends lost 4 bases at V and 1 base at J; junction bases unmatched: 4. The CDR3 covers 14 residues. Germline-derived CDR1 and CDR2 are SQVTM and ANQGSEA. Naive CD8 cells lacked CD45RO, underwent positive selection for CCR7 and left out terminally differentiated effector memory CD45RA+ cells. Adult Caucasians living in Nashville, Tennessee made up all of the donors. Comments on this clone: Its antigen remains unidentified.

Each sorted subset replicate got 200 ng genomic DNA, tens of thousands of genomes. Measured with immunoSEQ multiplex PCR; TCRdb has only the in-frame clones, and not every one. This table holds about 2 million clones, about 95% found once. The TCR originated in a man between 18 and 29 years old in good health. Material: naive CD8+ T cells sorted from blood. The genes are TRBV29-1 and TRBJ2-5; 9 nucleotides align to TRBD1. CDR3 DNA sequence: TGCAGCGTTGTAGAGGACAGGGGCCAAGAGACCCAGTACTTC. Translating gives CSVVEDRGQETQYF. The variable domain in full, with the rest retrieved from reference TRBV29-1 and TRBJ2-5, is SAVISQKPSRDICQRGTSLTIQCQVDSQVTMMFWYRQQPGQSLTLIATANQGSEATYESGFVIDKFPISRPNLTFSTLTVSNMSPEDSSIYLCSVVEDRGQETQYFGPGTRLLVL.